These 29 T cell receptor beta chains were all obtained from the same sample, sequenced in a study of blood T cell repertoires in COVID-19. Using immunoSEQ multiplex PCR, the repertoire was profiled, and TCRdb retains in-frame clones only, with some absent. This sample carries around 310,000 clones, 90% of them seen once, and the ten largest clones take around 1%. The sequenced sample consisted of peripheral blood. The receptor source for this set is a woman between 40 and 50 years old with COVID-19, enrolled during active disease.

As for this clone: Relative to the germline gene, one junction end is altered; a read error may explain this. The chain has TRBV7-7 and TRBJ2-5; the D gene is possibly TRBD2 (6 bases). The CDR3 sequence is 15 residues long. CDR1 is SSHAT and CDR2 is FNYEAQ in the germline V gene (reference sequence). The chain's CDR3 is CASSPNREYQETQYF. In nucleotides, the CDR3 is TGTGCTAGCAGCCCAAACCGGGAGTACCAAGAGACCCAGTACTTC.

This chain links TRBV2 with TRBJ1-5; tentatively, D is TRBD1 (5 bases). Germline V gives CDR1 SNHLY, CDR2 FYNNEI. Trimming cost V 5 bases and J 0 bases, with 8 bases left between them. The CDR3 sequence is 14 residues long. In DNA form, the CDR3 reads TGTGCCAGCAGTAGGGACTTTAGCAATCAGCCCCAGCATTTT. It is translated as CASSRDFSNQPQHF.

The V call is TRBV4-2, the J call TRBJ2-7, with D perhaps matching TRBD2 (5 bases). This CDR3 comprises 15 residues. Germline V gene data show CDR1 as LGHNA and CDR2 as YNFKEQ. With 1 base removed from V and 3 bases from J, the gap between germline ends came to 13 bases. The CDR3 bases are TGTGCCAGCAGCCAAGGCCCGGTGGAGGACTACGAGCAGTACTTC. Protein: CASSQGPVEDYEQYF.

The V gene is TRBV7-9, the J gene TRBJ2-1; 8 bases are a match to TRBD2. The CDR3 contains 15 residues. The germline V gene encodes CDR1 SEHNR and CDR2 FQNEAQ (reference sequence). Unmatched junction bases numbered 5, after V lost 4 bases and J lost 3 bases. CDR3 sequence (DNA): TGTGCCAGCAGCTCCCTGCGGGAGGACTACAATGAGCAGTTCTTC. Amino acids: CASSSLREDYNEQFF.

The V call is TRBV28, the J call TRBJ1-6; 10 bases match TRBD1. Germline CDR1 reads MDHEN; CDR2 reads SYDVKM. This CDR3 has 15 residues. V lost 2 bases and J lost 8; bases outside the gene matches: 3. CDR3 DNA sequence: TGTGCCAGCAGTTTAGGACAGGGGGTCTATTCACCCCTCCACTTT. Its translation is CASSLGQGVYSPLHF.

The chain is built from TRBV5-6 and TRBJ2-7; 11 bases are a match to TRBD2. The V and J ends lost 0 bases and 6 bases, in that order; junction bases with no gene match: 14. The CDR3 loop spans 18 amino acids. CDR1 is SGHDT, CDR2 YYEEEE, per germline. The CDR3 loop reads CASSLVDSGRARFIEQYF. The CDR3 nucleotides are TGTGCCAGCAGCTTGGTTGATAGCGGGAGGGCCCGTTTTATCGAGCAGTACTTC.

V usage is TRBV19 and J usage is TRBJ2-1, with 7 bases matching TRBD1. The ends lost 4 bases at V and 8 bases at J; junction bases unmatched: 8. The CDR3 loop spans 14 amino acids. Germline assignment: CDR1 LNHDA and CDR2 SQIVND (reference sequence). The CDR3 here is CASSTTRDSYEQFF. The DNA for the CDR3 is TGTGCCAGTAGTACGACCCGGGACAGCTATGAGCAGTTCTTC.

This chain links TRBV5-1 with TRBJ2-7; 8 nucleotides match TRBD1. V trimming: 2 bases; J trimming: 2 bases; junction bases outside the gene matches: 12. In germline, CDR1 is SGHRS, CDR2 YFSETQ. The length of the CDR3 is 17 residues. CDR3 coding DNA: TGCGCCAGCAGCTTAAATGCTGGACAGGGACAGACCTACGAGCAGTACTTC. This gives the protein CASSLNAGQGQTYEQYF.

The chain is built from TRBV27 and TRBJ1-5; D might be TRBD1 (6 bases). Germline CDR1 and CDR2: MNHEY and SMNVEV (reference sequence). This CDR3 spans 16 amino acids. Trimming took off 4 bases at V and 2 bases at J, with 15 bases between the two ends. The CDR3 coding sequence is TGTGCCAGCAGTTCGTACAGGGTGCGGGGCAATCAGCCCCAGCATTTT. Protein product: CASSSYRVRGNQPQHF.

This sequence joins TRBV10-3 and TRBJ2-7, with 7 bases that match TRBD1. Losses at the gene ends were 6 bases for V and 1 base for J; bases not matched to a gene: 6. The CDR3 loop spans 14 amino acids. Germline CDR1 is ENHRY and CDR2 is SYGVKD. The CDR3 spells CAISGDSPSYEQYF. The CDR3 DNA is TGTGCCATCAGCGGGGACAGCCCTTCCTACGAGCAGTACTTC.

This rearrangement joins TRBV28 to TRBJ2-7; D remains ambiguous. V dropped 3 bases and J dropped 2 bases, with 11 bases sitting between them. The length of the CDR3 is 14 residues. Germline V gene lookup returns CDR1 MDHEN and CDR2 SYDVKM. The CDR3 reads CASSLRLSPYEQYF. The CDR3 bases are TGTGCCAGCAGTTTGCGGCTTTCCCCCTACGAGCAGTACTTC.

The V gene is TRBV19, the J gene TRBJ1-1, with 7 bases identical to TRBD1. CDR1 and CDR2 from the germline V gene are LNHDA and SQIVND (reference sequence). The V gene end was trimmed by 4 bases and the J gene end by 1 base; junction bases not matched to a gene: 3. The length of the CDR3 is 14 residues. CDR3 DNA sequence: TGTGCCAGTAGTAACAGGGGAGGGAACACTGAAGCTTTCTTT. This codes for CASSNRGGNTEAFF.

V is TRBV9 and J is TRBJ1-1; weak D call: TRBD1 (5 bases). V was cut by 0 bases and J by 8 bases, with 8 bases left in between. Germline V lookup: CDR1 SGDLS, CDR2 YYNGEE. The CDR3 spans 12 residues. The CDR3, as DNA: TGTGCCAGCAGCGTAGCTGGGGGGGAAGCTTTCTTT. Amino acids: CASSVAGGEAFF.

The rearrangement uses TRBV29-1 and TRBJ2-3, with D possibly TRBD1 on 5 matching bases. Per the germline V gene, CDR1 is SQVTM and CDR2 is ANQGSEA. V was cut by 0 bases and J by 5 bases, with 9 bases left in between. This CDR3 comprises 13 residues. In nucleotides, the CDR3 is TGCAGCGTTGAAGAACAGGTTGGAGATACGCAGTATTTT. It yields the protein CSVEEQVGDTQYF.

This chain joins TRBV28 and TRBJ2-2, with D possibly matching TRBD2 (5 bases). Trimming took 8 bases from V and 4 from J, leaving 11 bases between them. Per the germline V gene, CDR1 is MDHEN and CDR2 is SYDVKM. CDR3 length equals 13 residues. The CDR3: CASLRRSTGELFF. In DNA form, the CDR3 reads TGTGCCAGCCTACGGAGGAGCACCGGGGAGCTGTTTTTT.

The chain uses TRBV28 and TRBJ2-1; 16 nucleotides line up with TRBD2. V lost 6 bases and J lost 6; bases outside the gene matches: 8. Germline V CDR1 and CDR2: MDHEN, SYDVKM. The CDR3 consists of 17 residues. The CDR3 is CASRGTSGRALVNEQFF. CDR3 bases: TGTGCCAGCAGGGGGACTAGCGGGAGGGCCTTAGTCAATGAGCAGTTCTTC.

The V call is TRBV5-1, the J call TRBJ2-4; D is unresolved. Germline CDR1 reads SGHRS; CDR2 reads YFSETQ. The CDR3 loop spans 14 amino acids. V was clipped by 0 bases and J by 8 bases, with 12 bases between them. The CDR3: CASSLGPVSDIQYF. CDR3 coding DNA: TGCGCCAGCAGCTTGGGGCCCGTGAGCGACATTCAGTACTTC.

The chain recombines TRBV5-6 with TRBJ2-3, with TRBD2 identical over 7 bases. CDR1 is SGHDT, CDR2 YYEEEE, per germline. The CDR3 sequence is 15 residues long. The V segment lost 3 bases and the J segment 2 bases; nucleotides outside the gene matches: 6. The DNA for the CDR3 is TGTGCCAGCAGCTGGGGGAGGGTATCCACAGATACGCAGTATTTT. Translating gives CASSWGRVSTDTQYF. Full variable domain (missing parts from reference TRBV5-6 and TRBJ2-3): DAGVTQSPTHLIKTRGQQVTLRCSPKSGHDTVSWYQQALGQGPQFIFQYYEEEERQRGNFPDRFSGHQFPNYSSELNVNALLLGDSALYLCASSWGRVSTDTQYFGPGTRLTVL.

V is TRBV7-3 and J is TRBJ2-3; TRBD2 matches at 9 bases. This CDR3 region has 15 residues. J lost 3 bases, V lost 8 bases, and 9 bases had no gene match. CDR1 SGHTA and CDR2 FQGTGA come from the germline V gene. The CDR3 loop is CASGLGTSRTDTQYF. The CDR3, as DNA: TGTGCCAGCGGACTCGGGACTAGCAGAACAGATACGCAGTATTTT.

The CDR3 nucleotides are TGTGCCAGCAGCGTAGCCCAGACGTTGGGCCCCGGGGAGCTGTTTTTT. This codes for CASSVAQTLGPGELFF. The rearrangement uses TRBV9 and TRBJ2-2; no firm D call. Germline values: CDR1 SGDLS, CDR2 YYNGEE. This CDR3 spans 16 amino acids. Trimming cost V 0 bases and J 6 bases, with 15 bases left between them.

The CDR3 loop is CASSQGRSTEAFF. CDR3 DNA sequence: TGTGCCAGCAGCCAGGGCAGGTCGACTGAAGCTTTCTTT. This chain uses TRBV2 with TRBJ1-1; possible D gene TRBD1, 5 bases. This CDR3 has 13 residues. Germline loops: CDR1 SNHLY, CDR2 FYNNEI. The V end lost 6 bases, the J end lost 5 bases, and 13 bases lay between the germline ends.

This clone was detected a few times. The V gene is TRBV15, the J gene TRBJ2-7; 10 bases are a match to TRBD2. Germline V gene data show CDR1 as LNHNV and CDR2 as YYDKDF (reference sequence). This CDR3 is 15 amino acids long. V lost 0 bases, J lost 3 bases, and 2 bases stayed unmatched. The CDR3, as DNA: TGTGCCACCAGCAGAGACTCTAGCGGGAGCTACGAGCAGTACTTC. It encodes CATSRDSSGSYEQYF. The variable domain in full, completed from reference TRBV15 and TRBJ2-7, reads DAMVIQNPRYQVTQFGKPVTLSCSQTLNHNVMYWYQQKSSQAPKLLFHYYDKDFNNEADTPDNFQSRRPNTSFCFLDIRSPGLGDTAMYLCATSRDSSGSYEQYFGPGTRLTVT.

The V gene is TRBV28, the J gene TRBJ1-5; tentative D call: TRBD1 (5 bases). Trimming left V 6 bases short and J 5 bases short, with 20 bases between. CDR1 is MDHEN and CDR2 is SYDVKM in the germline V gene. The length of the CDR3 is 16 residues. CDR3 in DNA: TGTGCCAGCAGGCCCCGCCGGGGGAGCACCCATCAGCCCCAGCATTTT. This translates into CASRPRRGSTHQPQHF.

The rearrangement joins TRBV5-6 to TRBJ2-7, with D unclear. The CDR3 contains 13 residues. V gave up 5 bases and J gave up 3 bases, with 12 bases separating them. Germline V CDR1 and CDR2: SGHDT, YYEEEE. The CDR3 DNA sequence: TGTGCCAGCAGAAGCTACGTACTCTACGAGCAGTACTTC. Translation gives CASRSYVLYEQYF.

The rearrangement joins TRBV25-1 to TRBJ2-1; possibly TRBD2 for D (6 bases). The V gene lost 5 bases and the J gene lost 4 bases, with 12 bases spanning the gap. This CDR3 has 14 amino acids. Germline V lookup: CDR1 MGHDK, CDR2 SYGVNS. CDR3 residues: CASSPRDFYNEQFF. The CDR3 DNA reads TGTGCCAGCAGTCCCCGGGACTTTTACAATGAGCAGTTCTTC.

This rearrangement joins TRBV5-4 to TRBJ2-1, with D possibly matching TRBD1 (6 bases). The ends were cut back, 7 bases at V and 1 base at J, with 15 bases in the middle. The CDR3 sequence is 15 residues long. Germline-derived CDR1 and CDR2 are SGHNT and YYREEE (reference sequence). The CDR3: CASYHRRGSYNEQFF. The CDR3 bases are TGTGCCAGCTATCACCGCAGGGGTTCCTACAATGAGCAGTTCTTC.

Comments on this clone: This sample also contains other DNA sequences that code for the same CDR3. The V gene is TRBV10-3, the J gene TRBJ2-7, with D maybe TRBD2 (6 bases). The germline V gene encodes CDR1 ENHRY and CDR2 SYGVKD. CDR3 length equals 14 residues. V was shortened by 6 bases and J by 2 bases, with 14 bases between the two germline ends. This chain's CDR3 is CAISVTTGAYEQYF. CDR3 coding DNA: TGTGCCATCAGCGTAACAACGGGGGCCTACGAGCAGTACTTC.

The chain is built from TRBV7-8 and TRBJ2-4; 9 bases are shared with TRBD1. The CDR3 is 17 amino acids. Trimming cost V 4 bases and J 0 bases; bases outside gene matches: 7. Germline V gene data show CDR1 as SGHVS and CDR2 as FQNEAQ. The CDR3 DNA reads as TGTGCCAGCAGCTCCGGGGGGACAGGGCTAGCCAAAAACATTCAGTACTTC. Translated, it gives CASSSGGTGLAKNIQYF. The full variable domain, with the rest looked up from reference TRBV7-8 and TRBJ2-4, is GAGVSQSPRYKVAKRGQDVALRCDPISGHVSLFWYQQALGQGPEFLTYFQNEAQLDKSGLPSDRFFAERPEGSVSTLKIQRTQQEDSAVYLCASSSGGTGLAKNIQYFGAGTRLSVL.

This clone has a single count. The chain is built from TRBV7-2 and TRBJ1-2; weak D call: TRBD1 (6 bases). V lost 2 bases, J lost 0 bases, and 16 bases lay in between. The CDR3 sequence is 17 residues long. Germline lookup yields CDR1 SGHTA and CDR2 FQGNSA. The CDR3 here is CASSLRTANLANYGYTF. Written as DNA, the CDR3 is TGTGCCAGCAGCTTAAGGACAGCAAATTTAGCTAACTATGGCTACACCTTC.